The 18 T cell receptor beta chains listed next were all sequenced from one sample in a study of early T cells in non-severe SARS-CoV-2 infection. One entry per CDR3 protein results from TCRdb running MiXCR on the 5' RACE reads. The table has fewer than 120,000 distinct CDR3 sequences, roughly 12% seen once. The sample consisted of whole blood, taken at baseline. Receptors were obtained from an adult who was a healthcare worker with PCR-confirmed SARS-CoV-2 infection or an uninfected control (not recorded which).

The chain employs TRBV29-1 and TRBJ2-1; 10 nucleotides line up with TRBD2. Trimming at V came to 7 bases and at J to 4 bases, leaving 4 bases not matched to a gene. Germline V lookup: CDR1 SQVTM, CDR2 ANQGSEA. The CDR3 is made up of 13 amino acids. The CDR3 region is CSAGTSEYNEQFF. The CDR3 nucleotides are TGCAGCGCGGGGACTAGCGAGTACAATGAGCAGTTCTTC.

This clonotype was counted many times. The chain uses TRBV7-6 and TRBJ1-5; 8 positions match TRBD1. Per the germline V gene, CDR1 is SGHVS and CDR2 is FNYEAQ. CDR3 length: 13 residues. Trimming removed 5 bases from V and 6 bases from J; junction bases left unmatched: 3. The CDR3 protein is CASSTDRGQPQHF. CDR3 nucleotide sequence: TGTGCCAGCAGCACAGACAGGGGTCAGCCCCAGCATTTT.

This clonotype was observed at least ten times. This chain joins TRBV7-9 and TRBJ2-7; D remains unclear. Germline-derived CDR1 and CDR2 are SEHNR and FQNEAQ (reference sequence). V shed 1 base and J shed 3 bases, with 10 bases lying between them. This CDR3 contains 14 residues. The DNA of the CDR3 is TGTGCCAGCAGCTTAGTGGGCAGTTACTACGAGCAGTACTTC. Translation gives CASSLVGSYYEQYF.

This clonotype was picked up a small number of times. In DNA form, the CDR3 reads TGTGCCAGCACCCGGGACAGGGGGTTTCGGGAGACCCAGTACTTC. This gives the protein CASTRDRGFRETQYF. The J gene is TRBJ2-5, the V gene TRBV2; 11 positions match TRBD1. The CDR3 runs to 15 residues. V shed 7 bases and J 5 bases; nucleotides not matched to a gene: 9. Germline V gene data show CDR1 as SNHLY and CDR2 as FYNNEI.

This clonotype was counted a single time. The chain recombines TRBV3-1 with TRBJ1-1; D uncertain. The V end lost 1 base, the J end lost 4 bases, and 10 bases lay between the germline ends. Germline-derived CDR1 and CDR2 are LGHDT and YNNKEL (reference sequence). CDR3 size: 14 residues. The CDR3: CASSQVLGVTEAFF. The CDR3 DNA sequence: TGTGCCAGCAGCCAAGTGTTAGGTGTCACTGAAGCTTTCTTT.

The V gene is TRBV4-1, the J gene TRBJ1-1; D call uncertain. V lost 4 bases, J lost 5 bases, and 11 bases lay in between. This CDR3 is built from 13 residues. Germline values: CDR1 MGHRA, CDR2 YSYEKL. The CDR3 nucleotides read TGCGCCAGCAGCCCCGGCGGGGTGACTGAAGCTTTCTTT. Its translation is CASSPGGVTEAFF.

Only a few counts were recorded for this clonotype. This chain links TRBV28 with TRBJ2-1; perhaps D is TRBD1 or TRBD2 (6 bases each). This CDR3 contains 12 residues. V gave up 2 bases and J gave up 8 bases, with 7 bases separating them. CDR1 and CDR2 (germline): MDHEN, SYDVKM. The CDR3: CASSLRGDEQFF. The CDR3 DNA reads TGTGCCAGCAGTTTAAGGGGGGATGAGCAGTTCTTC.

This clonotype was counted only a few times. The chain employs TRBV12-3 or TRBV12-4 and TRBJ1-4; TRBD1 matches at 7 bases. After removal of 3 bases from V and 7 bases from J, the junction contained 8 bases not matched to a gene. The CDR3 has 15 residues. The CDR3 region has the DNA TGTGCCAGCAGTTTGGCGACAGGGACCGGTGAAAAACTGTTTTTT. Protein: CASSLATGTGEKLFF.

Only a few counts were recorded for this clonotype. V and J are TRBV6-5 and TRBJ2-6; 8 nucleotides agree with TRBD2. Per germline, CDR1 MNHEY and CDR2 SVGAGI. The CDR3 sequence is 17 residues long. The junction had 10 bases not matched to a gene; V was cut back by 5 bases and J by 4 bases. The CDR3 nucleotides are TGTGCCAGCAGTCCCCTAGCGGGTTTGGGCGGGGCCAACGTCCTGACTTTC. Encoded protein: CASSPLAGLGGANVLTF.

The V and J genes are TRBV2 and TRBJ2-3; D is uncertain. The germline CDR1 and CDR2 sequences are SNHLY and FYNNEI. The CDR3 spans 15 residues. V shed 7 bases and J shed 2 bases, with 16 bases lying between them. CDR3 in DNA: TGTGCCAGCACCCGGAGCTCTACTTACACAGATACGCAGTATTTT. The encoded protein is CASTRSSTYTDTQYF.

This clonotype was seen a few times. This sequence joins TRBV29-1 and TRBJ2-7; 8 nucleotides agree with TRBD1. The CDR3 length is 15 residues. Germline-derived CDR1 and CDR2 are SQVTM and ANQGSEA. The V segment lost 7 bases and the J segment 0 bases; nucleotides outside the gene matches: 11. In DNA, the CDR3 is TGCAGCGCCAGCCCGGGGCAGGGGGCCTCCTACGAGCAGTACTTC. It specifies CSASPGQGASYEQYF.

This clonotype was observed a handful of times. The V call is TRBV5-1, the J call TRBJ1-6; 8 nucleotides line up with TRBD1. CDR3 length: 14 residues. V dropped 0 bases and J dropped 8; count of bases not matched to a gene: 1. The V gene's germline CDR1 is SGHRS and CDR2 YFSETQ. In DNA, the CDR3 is TGCGCCAGCAGCTTGGAGACAGGGGATTCACCCCTCCACTTT. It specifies CASSLETGDSPLHF.

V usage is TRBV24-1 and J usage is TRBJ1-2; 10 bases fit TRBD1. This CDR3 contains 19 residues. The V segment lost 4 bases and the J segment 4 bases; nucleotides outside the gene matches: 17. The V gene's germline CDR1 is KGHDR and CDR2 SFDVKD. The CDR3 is CATSDEKGDRGRPTYGYTF. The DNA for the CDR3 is TGTGCCACCAGTGACGAAAAGGGGGACAGGGGACGCCCGACCTATGGCTACACCTTC.

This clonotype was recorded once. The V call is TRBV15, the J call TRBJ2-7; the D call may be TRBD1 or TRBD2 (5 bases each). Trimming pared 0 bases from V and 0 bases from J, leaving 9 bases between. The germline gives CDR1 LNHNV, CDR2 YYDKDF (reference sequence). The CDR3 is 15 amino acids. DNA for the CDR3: TGTGCCACCAGCAGAGATCGAGGGACCTCCTACGAGCAGTACTTC. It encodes CATSRDRGTSYEQYF.

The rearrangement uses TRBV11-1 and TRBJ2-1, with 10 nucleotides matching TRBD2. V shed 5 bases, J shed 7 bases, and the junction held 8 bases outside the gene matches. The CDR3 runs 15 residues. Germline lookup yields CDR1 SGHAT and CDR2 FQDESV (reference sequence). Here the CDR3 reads CASSASGRAKNEQFF. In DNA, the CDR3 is TGTGCCAGCAGCGCGAGCGGGAGGGCCAAGAATGAGCAGTTCTTC.

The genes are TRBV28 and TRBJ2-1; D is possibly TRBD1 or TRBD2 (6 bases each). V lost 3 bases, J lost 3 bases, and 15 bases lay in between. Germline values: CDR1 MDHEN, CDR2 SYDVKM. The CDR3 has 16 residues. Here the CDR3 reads CASSLGYGGNYNEQFF. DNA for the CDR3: TGTGCCAGCAGTTTGGGGTACGGGGGCAACTACAATGAGCAGTTCTTC. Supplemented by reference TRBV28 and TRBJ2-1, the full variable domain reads DVKVTQSSRYLVKRTGEKVFLECVQDMDHENMFWYRQDPGLGLRLIYFSYDVKMKEKGDIPEGYSVSREKKERFSLILESASTNQTSMYLCASSLGYGGNYNEQFFGPGTRLTVL.

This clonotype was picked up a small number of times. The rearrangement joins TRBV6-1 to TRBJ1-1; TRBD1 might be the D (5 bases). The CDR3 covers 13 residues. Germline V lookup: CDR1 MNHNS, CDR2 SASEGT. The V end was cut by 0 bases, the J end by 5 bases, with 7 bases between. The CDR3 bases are TGTGCCAGCAGTGAAGCGAGGGGAACTGAAGCTTTCTTT. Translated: CASSEARGTEAFF.

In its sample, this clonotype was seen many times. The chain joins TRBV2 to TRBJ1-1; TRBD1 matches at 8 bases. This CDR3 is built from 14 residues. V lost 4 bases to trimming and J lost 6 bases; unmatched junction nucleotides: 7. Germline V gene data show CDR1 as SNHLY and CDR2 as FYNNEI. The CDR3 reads CASSVADRESEAFF. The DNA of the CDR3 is TGTGCCAGCAGTGTAGCGGACAGGGAGTCTGAAGCTTTCTTT.